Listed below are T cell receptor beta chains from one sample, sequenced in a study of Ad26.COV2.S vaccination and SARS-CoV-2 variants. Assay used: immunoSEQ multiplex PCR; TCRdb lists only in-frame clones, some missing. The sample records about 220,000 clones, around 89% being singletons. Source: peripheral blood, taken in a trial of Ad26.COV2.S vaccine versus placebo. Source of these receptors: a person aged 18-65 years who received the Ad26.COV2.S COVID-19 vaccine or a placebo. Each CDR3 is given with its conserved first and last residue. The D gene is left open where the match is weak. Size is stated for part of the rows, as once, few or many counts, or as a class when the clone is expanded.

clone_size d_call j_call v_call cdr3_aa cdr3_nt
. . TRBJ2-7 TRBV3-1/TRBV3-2 CASSQGKGAGYEQYF TGTGCCAGCAGCCAAGGAAAGGGAGCGGGCTACGAGCAGTACTTC
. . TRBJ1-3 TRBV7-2 CASSSDRPGNTIYF TGTGCCAGCAGCTCCGACAGGCCTGGAAACACCATATATTTT
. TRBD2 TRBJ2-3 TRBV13 CASVAGGPGSDTQYF TGTGCCAGCGTTGCGGGGGGGCCGGGATCAGATACGCAGTATTTT
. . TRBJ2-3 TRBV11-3 CASSSARGRGQDTQYF TGTGCCAGCAGCTCCGCAAGGGGGAGGGGGCAAGATACGCAGTATTTT
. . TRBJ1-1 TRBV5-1 CASSLAGNTEAFF TGCGCCAGCAGCTTGGCAGGGAACACTGAAGCTTTCTTT
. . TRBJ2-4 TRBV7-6 CASSFYPRGRKNIQYF TGTGCCAGCAGCTTTTACCCCAGGGGTAGAAAGAACATTCAGTACTTC
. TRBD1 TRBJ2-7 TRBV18 CASSPRDRGEQYF TGTGCCAGCTCACCACGGGACAGGGGCGAGCAGTACTTC
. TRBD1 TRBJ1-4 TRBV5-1 CASSRTGKTNEKLFF TGCGCCAGCAGTAGGACAGGGAAGACTAATGAAAAACTGTTTTTT
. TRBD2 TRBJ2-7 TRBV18 CASSPPGGRAGPYEQYF TGTGCCAGCTCACCCCCGGGGGGGCGGGCGGGCCCCTACGAGCAGTACTTC
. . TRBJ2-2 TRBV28 CATWRGAVTGELFF TGTGCCACCTGGAGGGGAGCGGTCACCGGGGAGCTGTTTTTT
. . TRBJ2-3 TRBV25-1 CASSLPGADTQYF TGTGCCAGCAGTCTCCCGGGCGCAGATACGCAGTATTTT
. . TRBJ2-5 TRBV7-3 CASSASTGSIETQYF TGTGCCAGCAGCGCCTCGACAGGTAGCATAGAGACCCAGTACTTC
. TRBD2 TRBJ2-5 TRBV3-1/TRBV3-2 CASSPLAGGQYETQYF TGTGCCAGCAGCCCCCTGGCGGGGGGTCAATACGAGACCCAGTACTTC
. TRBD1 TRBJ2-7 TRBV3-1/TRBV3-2 CASSRPKGQGSEQYF TGTGCCAGCAGCCGACCTAAGGGACAGGGCTCCGAGCAGTACTTC
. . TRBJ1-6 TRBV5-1 CASSLDGSNSPLHF TGCGCCAGCAGCTTGGATGGCAGCAATTCACCCCTCCACTTT
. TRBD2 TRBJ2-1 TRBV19 CASSNPGLAGNEQFF TGTGCCAGTAGTAATCCGGGACTAGCGGGCAATGAGCAGTTCTTC
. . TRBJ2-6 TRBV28 CASSSDSGANVLTF TGTGCCAGCAGTTCCGACTCTGGGGCCAACGTCCTGACTTTC
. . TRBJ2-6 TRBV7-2 CASSLGGSYSGANVLTF TGTGCCAGCAGCTTAGGGGGCTCCTACTCTGGGGCCAACGTCCTGACTTTC
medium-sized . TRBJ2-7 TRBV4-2 CASSQLTGSSYEQYF TGTGCCAGCAGCCAACTAACTGGGAGCTCCTACGAGCAGTACTTC
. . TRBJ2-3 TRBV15 CATSKETGIWVDTQYF TGTGCCACCAGCAAAGAGACAGGAATCTGGGTCGATACGCAGTATTTT